This T cell receptor (beta chain) was captured in a study of human T cells and chemical hapten exposure. Across the study: DPC at 0.01% went onto the upper back in patch tests, read at 6 days.

TCRdb analysed the RACE reads with MiXCR anew, one entry per CDR3 protein. The sample contains 180,000 or so distinct CDR3 sequences, around a quarter of which appear only once. This CDR3 region has 12 residues. CDR1 is DFQATT and CDR2 is SNEGSKA in the germline V gene (reference sequence). The time point here: patch test 3, about 24 weeks after DPC sensitization. Treatment of the sample: therapeutic diphenylcyclopropenone sensitization with weekly scalp DPC. This TCR was recovered from a woman aged 40 to 49 with alopecia areata. Some clones in this sample may be carry-over from other donors' samples. The chain couples TRBV20-1 to TRBJ2-5; D is tentatively TRBD1 or TRBD2 (8 bases each). The sample here was whole blood, taken in connection with sensitization to the hapten diphenylcyclopropenone (DPC). The CDR3 reads CSGRAGGYSEYF. DNA of the CDR3: TGCAGCGGGAGGGCAGGGGGCTATTCGGAGTACTTC.